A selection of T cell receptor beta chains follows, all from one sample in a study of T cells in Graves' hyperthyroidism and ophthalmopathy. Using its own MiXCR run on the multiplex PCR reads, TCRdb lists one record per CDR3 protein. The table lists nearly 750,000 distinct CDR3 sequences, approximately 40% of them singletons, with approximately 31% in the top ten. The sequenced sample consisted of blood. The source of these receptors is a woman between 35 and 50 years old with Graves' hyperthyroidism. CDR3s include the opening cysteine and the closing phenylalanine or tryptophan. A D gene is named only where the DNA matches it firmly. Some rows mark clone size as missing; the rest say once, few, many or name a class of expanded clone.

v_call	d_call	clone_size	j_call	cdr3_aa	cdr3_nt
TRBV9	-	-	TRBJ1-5	CASSLFRDDQPQHF	TGTGCCAGCAGTTTATTCAGGGATGATCAGCCCCAGCATTTT
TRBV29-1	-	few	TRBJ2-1	CSVEGSYNEQFF	TGCAGCGTTGAAGGGTCCTACAATGAGCAGTTCTTC
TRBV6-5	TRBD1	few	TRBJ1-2	CASRPGDRQIYGYTF	TGTGCCAGCAGGCCGGGGGACAGGCAAATCTATGGCTACACCTTC
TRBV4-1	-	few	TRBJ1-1	CASSQDGRVWTAFF	TGCGCCAGCAGCCAAGATGGGCGCGTATGGACGGCTTTCTTT
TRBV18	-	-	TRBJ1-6	CASSYGTPNSPLHF	TGTGCCAGCTCGTACGGGACCCCTAATTCACCCCTCCACTTT
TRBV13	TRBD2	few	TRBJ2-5	CASSPSPIAGRVETQYF	TGTGCCAGCAGCCCCAGCCCTATAGCGGGGCGGGTGGAGACCCAGTACTTC
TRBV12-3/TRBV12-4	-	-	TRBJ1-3	CASSPPMGYSDSGNTIYF	TGTGCCAGCAGCCCCCCTATGGGATACTCCGACTCTGGAAACACCATATATTTT
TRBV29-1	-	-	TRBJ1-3	CSVGAGSGNTIYF	TGCAGCGTTGGGGCAGGGTCTGGAAACACCATATATTTT
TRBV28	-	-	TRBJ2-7	CASISGYEQYF	TGTGCCAGCATATCTGGCTACGAGCAGTACTTC
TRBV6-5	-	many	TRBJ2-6	CASSYSGTGANVLTF	TGTGCCAGCAGTTACTCTGGCACTGGGGCCAACGTCCTGACTTTC
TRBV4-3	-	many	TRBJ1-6	CASSQDGSYSPLHF	TGCGCCAGCAGCCAAGACGGCAGCTATTCACCCCTCCACTTT
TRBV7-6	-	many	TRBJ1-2	CASSREGGANYGYTF	TGTGCCAGCAGCCGCGAAGGGGGGGCTAACTATGGCTACACCTTC
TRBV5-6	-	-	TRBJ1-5	CASSLAREKPQHF	TGTGCCAGCAGCTTGGCTCGGGAGAAGCCCCAGCATTTT
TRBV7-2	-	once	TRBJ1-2	CASSLARGYYGYTF	TGTGCCAGCAGCTTAGCGCGGGGGTACTATGGCTACACCTTC
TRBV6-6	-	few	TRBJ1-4	CASSYGEGGEKLFF	TGTGCCAGCAGTTACGGAGAGGGTGGCGAAAAACTGTTTTTT
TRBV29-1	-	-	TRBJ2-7	CSVDDGAAYEQYF	TGCAGCGTTGACGACGGGGCGGCCTACGAGCAGTACTTC
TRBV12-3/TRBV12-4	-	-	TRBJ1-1	CASSYLLRDPWEAFF	TGTGCCAGCAGTTATCTCTTGAGGGACCCCTGGGAAGCTTTCTTT
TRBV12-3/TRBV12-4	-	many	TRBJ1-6	CASSSESSYNSPLHF	TGTGCCAGCAGTTCAGAGAGCTCCTATAATTCACCCCTCCACTTT
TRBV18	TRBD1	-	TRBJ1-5	CASSRDRVTGQPQHF	TGTGCCAGCTCGCGGGACAGGGTGACGGGTCAGCCCCAGCATTTT
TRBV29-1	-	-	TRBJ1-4	CSQDVRVTTNEKLFF	TGCAGCCAAGATGTCCGGGTTACAACTAATGAAAAACTGTTTTTT
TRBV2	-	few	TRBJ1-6	CASREQTASPLHF	TGTGCCAGCAGGGAACAGACGGCCTCACCCCTCCACTTT
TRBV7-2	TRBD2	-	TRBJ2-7	CASSLDASGVYEQYF	TGTGCCAGCAGCTTAGATGCCAGCGGGGTTTACGAGCAGTACTTC
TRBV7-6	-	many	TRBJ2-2	CASSPRVSGANTGELFF	TGTGCCAGCAGCCCCCGGGTTAGCGGCGCGAACACCGGGGAGCTGTTTTTT
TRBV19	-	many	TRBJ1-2	CASRSQGESGYGYTF	TGTGCCAGTAGGTCACAGGGAGAATCGGGCTATGGCTACACCTTC
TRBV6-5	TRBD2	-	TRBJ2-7	CASSRTLLAGWYEQYF	TGTGCCAGCAGTCGTACCCTACTAGCGGGATGGTACGAGCAGTACTTC
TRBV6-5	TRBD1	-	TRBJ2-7	CASSYWDRGTYEQYF	TGTGCCAGCAGTTACTGGGACAGGGGTACCTACGAGCAGTACTTC
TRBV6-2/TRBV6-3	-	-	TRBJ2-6	CASSYSSWASGANVLTF	TGTGCCAGCAGTTACTCGAGTTGGGCATCTGGGGCCAACGTCCTGACTTTC
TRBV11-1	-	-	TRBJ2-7	CASSLYSVSSSYEQYF	TGTGCCAGCAGCTTATATAGCGTCTCAAGCTCCTACGAGCAGTACTTC
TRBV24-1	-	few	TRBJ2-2	CASSRRSRAGELFF	TGTGCCAGCAGTCGCAGATCAAGGGCCGGGGAGCTGTTTTTT
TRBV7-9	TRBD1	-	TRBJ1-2	CASSIKTGTGGGDYGYTF	TGTGCCAGCAGCATCAAAACCGGGACAGGGGGGGGCGACTATGGCTACACCTTC
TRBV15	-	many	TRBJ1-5	CATSAQTVGPLSAQPQHF	TGTGCCACCAGCGCCCAAACAGTGGGCCCTTTATCTGCTCAGCCCCAGCATTTT
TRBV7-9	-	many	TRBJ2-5	CASSQTDGTYEETQYF	TGTGCCAGCAGCCAAACCGACGGGACTTACGAAGAGACCCAGTACTTC
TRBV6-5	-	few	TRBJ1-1	CASSYSLFDTEAFF	TGTGCCAGCAGTTACTCGTTATTTGACACTGAAGCTTTCTTT
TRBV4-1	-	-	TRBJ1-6	CASSQDRGSSYNSPLHF	TGTGCCAGCAGCCAAGATCGTGGGAGCTCCTATAATTCACCCCTCCACTTT
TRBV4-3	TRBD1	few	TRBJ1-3	CASSQTKQGAAGNTIYF	TGCGCCAGCAGCCAGACGAAACAGGGGGCTGCAGGAAACACCATATATTTT
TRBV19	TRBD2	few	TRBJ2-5	CASTPQAASGAETQYF	TGTGCCAGTACCCCCCAGGCGGCCAGCGGGGCGGAGACCCAGTACTTC
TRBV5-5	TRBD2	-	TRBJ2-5	CASSRSTSGLQETQYF	TGTGCCAGCAGCCGTTCGACTAGCGGCCTCCAAGAGACCCAGTACTTC
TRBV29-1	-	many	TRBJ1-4	CSVWIVGATNEKLFF	TGCAGCGTTTGGATCGTTGGGGCTACTAATGAAAAACTGTTTTTT